This section outlines one TCR beta chain sequence together with its context. The data derive from a study of T cell responses to AZD1222 COVID-19 vaccine. Generated by immunoSEQ multiplex PCR, the TCRdb table keeps only in-frame clones and is missing some. The sample holds 100,000 or so clones, around nine tenths seen once. The specimen was peripheral blood, collected 28 days after the second AZD1222 dose. This clonotype was obtained from an adult who received the AZD1222 COVID-19 vaccine.

CDR3 in amino acids: CASSHSGATNEKLFF. As DNA, the CDR3 is TGTGCCAGCAGCCACTCAGGAGCAACTAATGAAAAACTGTTTTTT. The rearrangement uses TRBV6-6 and TRBJ1-4, with D unclear. Deletions cut 6 bases from V and 0 bases from J, with 11 bases between. This CDR3 comprises 15 residues. Per germline, CDR1 MNHNY and CDR2 SVGAGI (reference sequence).